The next 27 T cell receptor beta chains were all read from a single sample in a study of blood T cell repertoires in COVID-19. The data were produced by immunoSEQ multiplex PCR, yet TCRdb's version contains in-frame clones alone and is incomplete. The sample lists 350,000 or so clones; 88% were seen once. Sequenced material: PBMCs or T cells enriched from blood (not recorded which). All receptors come from a woman between 25 and 40 years old who had been exposed to COVID-19.

This chain joins TRBV29-1 and TRBJ1-5; D possibly corresponds to TRBD1 (5 bases). This CDR3 region has 13 residues. V lost 4 bases and J lost 7, with 14 bases in between. The germline V gene has CDR1 SQVTM and CDR2 ANQGSEA. CDR3 in amino acids: CSVARVEGQPQHF. The CDR3 bases are TGCAGCGTTGCCAGGGTAGAAGGGCAGCCCCAGCATTTT.

CDR3 loop: CASSLGQTHTEAFF. As DNA, the CDR3 is TGTGCCAGCAGCTTGGGACAGACTCACACTGAAGCTTTCTTT. V is TRBV5-5 and J is TRBJ1-1; perhaps TRBD1 as D (5 bases). Trimming took off 0 bases at V and 3 bases at J, with 9 bases between the two ends. This CDR3 region has 14 residues. The germline V gene encodes CDR1 SGHKS and CDR2 YYEKEE (reference sequence).

The rearrangement uses TRBV18 and TRBJ2-1, with TRBD1 matching over 9 bases. With 4 bases clipped from V and 6 bases from J, the junction kept 4 bases outside the gene matches. CDR1 and CDR2 from the germline V gene are KGHSH and LQKENI. The CDR3 has 14 amino acids. Written as DNA, the CDR3 is TGTGCCAGCTCACGAGCGGACAGGGGCAATGAGCAGTTCTTC. Translated, it gives CASSRADRGNEQFF.

This chain joins TRBV5-1 and TRBJ2-1; weak D call: TRBD1 (6 bases). The CDR3 is 14 amino acids. Trimming stripped 4 bases from V and 6 bases from J, with 14 bases between. CDR1 and CDR2 from the germline V gene are SGHRS and YFSETQ. CDR3 in amino acids: CASSIRTALNEQFF. The CDR3 nucleotides read TGCGCCAGCAGCATCAGGACAGCACTCAATGAGCAGTTCTTC.

V usage is TRBV21-1 and J usage is TRBJ2-1; TRBD2 is taken as the D call from the table, unchecked against the DNA. TRBV21-1 is assigned pseudogene status. This CDR3 contains 17 residues. The CDR3 reads CASSWGGLPSSYNEQFF. CDR3 in DNA: TGTGCCAGCAGCTGGGGGGGACTCCCGAGCTCCTACAATGAGCAGTTCTTC.

V usage is TRBV5-4 and J usage is TRBJ1-2, with 11 bases lining up with TRBD1. Per the germline V gene, CDR1 is SGHNT and CDR2 is YYREEE (reference sequence). Trimming took 5 bases from V and 7 from J; bases not matched to a gene: 19. CDR3 length equals 18 residues. Here the CDR3 reads CASRNVRDPGTGGFGYTF. The CDR3 region has the DNA TGTGCCAGCAGAAATGTTCGTGATCCGGGGACAGGGGGATTTGGCTACACCTTC.

This sequence joins TRBV10-3 and TRBJ2-3; 7 bases agree with TRBD1. The CDR3 spans 14 residues. V lost 6 bases, J lost 1 base, and 4 bases stayed unmatched. Germline CDR1 reads ENHRY; CDR2 reads SYGVKD. The DNA of the CDR3 is TGTGCCATCAGGACTGGGACAGGCACAGATACGCAGTATTTT. Residues: CAIRTGTGTDTQYF.

The CDR3 is CASSFVATGELFF. CDR3 nucleotides: TGTGCCAGCAGCTTTGTAGCTACCGGGGAGCTGTTTTTT. This chain uses TRBV11-1 with TRBJ2-2, with D unresolved. CDR1 SGHAT and CDR2 FQDESV come from the germline V gene (reference sequence). This CDR3 spans 13 amino acids. V was clipped by 3 bases and J by 5 bases, with 7 bases between them.

The chain joins TRBV10-3 to TRBJ2-1; D unresolved. Germline CDR1 is ENHRY and CDR2 is SYGVKD. V lost 2 bases and J lost 10, with 6 bases in between. The CDR3 has 11 residues. The CDR3 DNA follows: TGTGCCATCAGTGAGGTCTTGGAGCAGTTCTTC. Amino acids: CAISEVLEQFF.

The chain joins TRBV28 to TRBJ1-1; 8 nucleotides agree with TRBD1. This CDR3 is built from 18 residues. Germline trimming cut 5 bases from V and 0 bases from J; bases unmatched to any gene: 14. Germline-derived CDR1 and CDR2 are MDHEN and SYDVKM. This chain's CDR3 is CASSLPPDRDLMNTEAFF. The CDR3 coding sequence is TGTGCCAGCAGTCTCCCGCCGGACAGGGACCTCATGAACACTGAAGCTTTCTTT.

This CDR3 is CASSFKREIGGELFF. CDR3 nucleotide sequence: TGTGCCAGCAGCTTCAAGCGGGAGATCGGCGGGGAGCTGTTTTTT. The chain joins TRBV11-3 to TRBJ2-2; 8 bases map to TRBD2. The germline V gene has CDR1 SGHNT and CDR2 YENEEA. This CDR3 spans 15 amino acids. V gave up 3 bases and J gave up 7 bases; unmatched junction bases: 7.

The gene calls are TRBV19 and TRBJ2-7; 7 positions agree with TRBD2. The CDR3 loop spans 16 amino acids. Germline lookup yields CDR1 LNHDA and CDR2 SQIVND (reference sequence). The J segment lost 1 base and the V segment lost 3 bases, leaving 9 bases of the junction unmatched. Written as DNA, the CDR3 is TGTGCCAGTAGTATGGGGGGAGGGCCTACTTCCTACGAGCAGTACTTC. Translated: CASSMGGGPTSYEQYF.

This clone was observed a single time. The V gene is TRBV28, the J gene TRBJ2-3, with TRBD2 matching over 9 bases. The trim removed 10 bases at V and 5 bases at J, leaving 13 bases unmatched. Looked up from germline, CDR1 is MDHEN and CDR2 is SYDVKM. CDR3 size: 15 residues. This CDR3 reads CATAPGLAYRDTQYF. CDR3 in DNA: TGTGCCACCGCCCCAGGACTAGCGTATAGAGATACGCAGTATTTT.

This clone was picked up one time. This chain uses TRBV7-9 with TRBJ2-1, with D possibly matching TRBD2 (5 bases). From germline, CDR1 is SEHNR and CDR2 FQNEAQ (reference sequence). V lost 5 bases and J lost 8, with 25 bases in between. The CDR3 is 17 amino acids. Here the CDR3 DNA reads TGTGCCAGCAGCCCACTAGTAAGACCAAAACATGGCGATGAGCAGTTCTTC. It yields the protein CASSPLVRPKHGDEQFF. The full variable domain, with the rest looked up from reference TRBV7-9 and TRBJ2-1, is DTGVSQNPRHKITKRGQNVTFRCDPISEHNRLYWYRQTLGQGPEFLTYFQNEAQLEKSRLLSDRFSAERPKGSFSTLEIQRTEQGDSAMYLCASSPLVRPKHGDEQFFGPGTRLTVL.

The table lists this clone with a count of one. Other DNA sequences from this sample encode an identical CDR3 as well. The V call is TRBV18, the J call TRBJ2-5, with D uncertain. Germline V gene lookup returns CDR1 KGHSH and CDR2 LQKENI. The CDR3 is 11 amino acids. V gave up 3 bases and J gave up 4 bases, with 3 bases separating them. CDR3 sequence: CASSPSETQYF. The DNA of the CDR3 is TGTGCCAGCTCACCCTCAGAGACCCAGTACTTC.

The rearrangement joins TRBV7-3 to TRBJ1-1; D remains unclear. The V and J ends lost 2 bases and 2 bases respectively, with 15 bases between them. CDR3 length equals 16 residues. CDR1 SGHTA and CDR2 FQGTGA come from the germline V gene. The CDR3 nucleotides read TGTGCCAGCAGCTTATTCCCCCGGGGAGCCAACACTGAAGCTTTCTTT. As protein: CASSLFPRGANTEAFF.

The J gene is TRBJ2-2, the V gene TRBV18; 10 positions agree with TRBD1. CDR1 and CDR2 from the germline V gene are KGHSH and LQKENI. The CDR3 is 14 residues long. Trimming cost V 3 bases and J 6 bases; bases outside gene matches: 1. The CDR3 DNA sequence: TGTGCCAGCTCACCGGGACAGGGGTCCGGGGAGCTGTTTTTT. Its protein is CASSPGQGSGELFF.

V is TRBV5-4 and J is TRBJ2-2; 7 bases fit TRBD2. In germline, CDR1 is SGHNT, CDR2 YYREEE (reference sequence). This CDR3 has 14 amino acids. The V and J ends lost 4 bases and 6 bases, in that order; junction bases with no gene match: 6. The CDR3 nucleotides are TGTGCCAGCAGCCTTCGGGGGGACCCCGGGGAGCTGTTTTTT. Translation: CASSLRGDPGELFF.

The chain carries TRBV12-3 or TRBV12-4 and TRBJ2-7; tentative D call: TRBD2 (5 bases). V shed 5 bases and J shed 5 bases, with 10 bases lying between them. The CDR3 has 12 residues. The CDR3, as DNA: TGTGCCAGCAGTCCCCGAGGGAACGAGCAGTACTTC. Translated: CASSPRGNEQYF.

In this sample, this clone turned up a few times. The chain combines TRBV6-2 or TRBV6-3 with TRBJ1-6; D ambiguous. Germline CDR1 and CDR2: MNHEY and SVGEGT. V was clipped by 3 bases and J by 8 bases, with 17 bases between them. CDR3 size: 16 residues. The CDR3 reads CASSYLGPSRDSPLHF. CDR3 DNA sequence: TGTGCCAGCAGTTATCTAGGACCGTCGAGGGATTCACCCCTCCACTTT.

This clone was recorded only once. The J gene is TRBJ1-2, the V gene TRBV5-1; 7 bases align to TRBD1. CDR1 SGHRS and CDR2 YFSETQ come from the germline V gene. This CDR3 has 17 residues. V was clipped by 1 base and J by 2 bases; unmatched bases: 11. CDR3 amino acids: CASSLRAQDRENYGYTF. DNA of the CDR3: TGCGCCAGCAGCTTGCGGGCCCAAGACAGGGAGAACTATGGCTACACCTTC.

V gene TRBV18 combines with J gene TRBJ2-5; the match to TRBD1 covers 7 bases. CDR1 and CDR2 (germline): KGHSH, LQKENI. CDR3 size: 14 residues. V was clipped by 3 bases and J by 1 base; unmatched bases: 2. CDR3: CASSPGTVQETQYF. The DNA of the CDR3 is TGTGCCAGCTCACCTGGGACAGTCCAAGAGACCCAGTACTTC.

The rearrangement joins TRBV28 to TRBJ2-3; 10 bases align to TRBD1. This CDR3 is built from 18 residues. CDR1 and CDR2 from the germline V gene are MDHEN and SYDVKM. With V trimmed by 11 bases and J by 2 bases, 19 bases remained unmatched. CDR3 in DNA: TGTGCCTCCCGGGCCGCCGGGACAGGGGCTTTCTTCACAGATACGCAGTATTTT. It is translated as CASRAAGTGAFFTDTQYF.

The chain carries TRBV5-1 and TRBJ1-3; TRBD1 is a possible D gene (6 bases). The CDR3 consists of 16 residues. Between the trimmed V and J ends, which lost 0 bases and 0 bases, there was a span of 10 bases. Germline V gives CDR1 SGHRS, CDR2 YFSETQ. Here the CDR3 DNA reads TGCGCCAGCAGCTTGGGGGGACACACCTCTGGAAACACCATATATTTT. Its translation: CASSLGGHTSGNTIYF.

The chain carries TRBV5-4 and TRBJ2-1; 8 bases line up with TRBD2. J lost 5 bases, V lost 6 bases, and 13 bases had no gene match. Germline V gene data show CDR1 as SGHNT and CDR2 as YYREEE (reference sequence). This CDR3 spans 16 amino acids. The CDR3 loop is CASTRGGASQNNEQFF. DNA of the CDR3: TGTGCCAGCACCCGGGGGGGGGCTAGCCAAAACAATGAGCAGTTCTTC.

This chain joins TRBV19 and TRBJ1-2, with 7 bases lining up with TRBD1. Germline loops: CDR1 LNHDA, CDR2 SQIVND (reference sequence). After removal of 3 bases from V and 7 bases from J, the junction contained 8 bases not matched to a gene. This CDR3 is built from 14 residues. The CDR3: CASSMGQGDAGYTF. The DNA for the CDR3 is TGTGCCAGTAGTATGGGGCAGGGGGACGCTGGCTACACCTTC.

V gene TRBV7-3 combines with J gene TRBJ2-3, with 15 bases that match TRBD2. The length of the CDR3 is 19 residues. The V segment lost 5 bases and the J segment 1 base; nucleotides outside the gene matches: 10. Germline V gene data show CDR1 as SGHTA and CDR2 as FQGTGA. CDR3 protein: CASSPTGTSGRLGTDTQYF. In DNA, the CDR3 is TGTGCCAGCAGCCCAACCGGGACTAGCGGGAGGCTTGGCACAGATACGCAGTATTTT.